Listed below are T cell receptor beta chains from one sample, sequenced in a study of response to subunit inactivated influenza vaccine. Each CDR3 protein gets one entry after TCRdb re-called the RT-PCR reads with MiXCR. In the table there are roughly 670,000 distinct CDR3 sequences, around 13% of which are singletons. Sequenced here: PBMCs from blood, sampled around 15 days before vaccination. The receptor set was obtained from a man aged 50 or older who received an inactivated influenza vaccine. Each CDR3 is given with its conserved first and last residue. Clone size appears in some rows only: once, few, many, or a class for an expanded clone.

abundance: many
v_gene: TRBV4-1
j_gene: TRBJ1-5
len: 14
CDR3aa: CASSHRTDNQPQHF

abundance: few
v_gene: TRBV20-1
j_gene: TRBJ2-3
len: 13
CDR3aa: CSAQRGVRDTQYF

abundance: -
v_gene: TRBV6-2/TRBV6-3
j_gene: TRBJ2-3
len: 21
CDR3aa: CASSYSSFAGRSWWSTDTQYF

abundance: few
v_gene: TRBV6-1
j_gene: TRBJ2-7
len: 15
CDR3aa: CASSDRDRGTYEQYF

abundance: -
v_gene: TRBV29-1
j_gene: TRBJ2-1
len: 16
CDR3aa: CSVDGQRGAASNEQFF

abundance: -
v_gene: TRBV7-2
j_gene: TRBJ2-3
len: 17
CDR3aa: CASSNTHRLAGVTSQYF

abundance: few
v_gene: TRBV5-1
j_gene: TRBJ2-5
len: 16
CDR3aa: CASSFRKDTAAETQYF

abundance: few
v_gene: TRBV30
j_gene: TRBJ2-7
len: 14
CDR3aa: CAWSVSTGGDEQYF

abundance: many
v_gene: TRBV3-1
j_gene: TRBJ2-2
len: 18
CDR3aa: CASSQDAVGTGPTGELFF

abundance: few
v_gene: TRBV10-3
j_gene: TRBJ2-7
len: 13
CDR3aa: CAISEDRGGEQYF

abundance: few
v_gene: TRBV2
j_gene: TRBJ2-7
len: 14
CDR3aa: CASSGGQGAEEQYF

abundance: -
v_gene: TRBV10-3
j_gene: TRBJ2-1
len: 17
CDR3aa: CAISESISSGRAGEQFF

abundance: few
v_gene: TRBV5-1
j_gene: TRBJ2-5
len: 14
CDR3aa: CASSKGSRRETQYF

abundance: few
v_gene: TRBV12-3/TRBV12-4
j_gene: TRBJ2-3
len: 14
CDR3aa: CASSSQLVTDTQYF

abundance: -
v_gene: TRBV4-1
j_gene: TRBJ1-1
len: 13
CDR3aa: CASSRTGGVEAFF

abundance: few
v_gene: TRBV10-3
j_gene: TRBJ2-5
len: 13
CDR3aa: CATGQGYQETQYF

abundance: -
v_gene: TRBV18
j_gene: TRBJ2-5
len: 14
CDR3aa: CASSGQGFQETQYF

abundance: -
v_gene: TRBV20-1
j_gene: TRBJ1-6
len: 13
CDR3aa: CSAVTGRGSPLHF

abundance: many
v_gene: TRBV29-1
j_gene: TRBJ2-7
len: 16
CDR3aa: CSVEEARDGGNYEQYF

abundance: -
v_gene: TRBV5-6
j_gene: TRBJ2-3
len: 15
CDR3aa: CASSTPSGEADTQYF

abundance: few
v_gene: TRBV7-6
j_gene: TRBJ2-2
len: 19
CDR3aa: CASSPPWASGGRSTGELFF

abundance: -
v_gene: TRBV29-1
j_gene: TRBJ2-7
len: 11
CDR3aa: CSADSGLEQYF

abundance: -
v_gene: TRBV19
j_gene: TRBJ2-3
len: 14
CDR3aa: CASRDRGRVDTQYF

abundance: few
v_gene: TRBV6-2/TRBV6-3
j_gene: TRBJ2-1
len: 14
CDR3aa: CASSFAPGGNEQFF

abundance: few
v_gene: TRBV29-1
j_gene: TRBJ2-5
len: 14
CDR3aa: CSATPGGERETQYF

abundance: few
v_gene: TRBV20-1
j_gene: TRBJ2-7
len: 16
CDR3aa: CSARDRGQTFLYEQYF

abundance: many
v_gene: TRBV9
j_gene: TRBJ2-1
len: 15
CDR3aa: CASSVSGGSYNEQFF

abundance: many
v_gene: TRBV3-1
j_gene: TRBJ2-3
len: 15
CDR3aa: CASSLTTGGTDTQYF

abundance: few
v_gene: TRBV11-2
j_gene: TRBJ2-3
len: 20
CDR3aa: CASSLGRSGFSSGKSDTQYF

abundance: -
v_gene: TRBV24-1
j_gene: TRBJ2-3
len: 17
CDR3aa: CATSDFKPSGSTDTQYF

abundance: -
v_gene: TRBV10-2
j_gene: TRBJ1-1
len: 13
CDR3aa: CASSSEWDTEAFF

abundance: -
v_gene: TRBV6-1
j_gene: TRBJ1-5
len: 14
CDR3aa: CASSESRMNQPQHF

abundance: many
v_gene: TRBV18
j_gene: TRBJ2-3
len: 13
CDR3aa: CASSPGATDTQYF

abundance: -
v_gene: TRBV2
j_gene: TRBJ2-1
len: 18
CDR3aa: CASSEAALKTGTYNEQFF

abundance: few
v_gene: TRBV11-2
j_gene: TRBJ2-5
len: 16
CDR3aa: CASSLKGAGGLETQYF

abundance: few
v_gene: TRBV27
j_gene: TRBJ2-1
len: 16
CDR3aa: CASTPLSGTQYNEQFF

abundance: few
v_gene: TRBV24-1
j_gene: TRBJ2-6
len: 17
CDR3aa: CATSDTRSFSGANVLTF

abundance: -
v_gene: TRBV4-1
j_gene: TRBJ2-5
len: 16
CDR3aa: CASSQDPGHPTETQYF

abundance: few
v_gene: TRBV10-3
j_gene: TRBJ1-5
len: 13
CDR3aa: CAISDQPSSPQHF

abundance: -
v_gene: TRBV10-3
j_gene: TRBJ1-5
len: 15
CDR3aa: CAISESIGSNQPQHF

abundance: -
v_gene: TRBV7-9
j_gene: TRBJ1-1
len: 14
CDR3aa: CASSLGPARGEAFF

abundance: few
v_gene: TRBV4-3
j_gene: TRBJ2-3
len: 16
CDR3aa: CASSQAAGGLKNTQYF

abundance: -
v_gene: TRBV14
j_gene: TRBJ2-1
len: 15
CDR3aa: CASSQAGPALIEQFF

abundance: few
v_gene: TRBV18
j_gene: TRBJ2-3
len: 16
CDR3aa: CASSRPRGGVADTQYF

abundance: few
v_gene: TRBV11-1
j_gene: TRBJ2-3
len: 18
CDR3aa: CASSLTPGYGGDADTQYF

abundance: -
v_gene: TRBV3-1
j_gene: TRBJ2-5
len: 14
CDR3aa: CASSHTFESETQYF

abundance: -
v_gene: TRBV6-5
j_gene: TRBJ1-1
len: 14
CDR3aa: CASSPSEKSTEAFF

abundance: -
v_gene: TRBV3-1
j_gene: TRBJ2-1
len: 15
CDR3aa: CASSLQGARYNEQFF

abundance: few
v_gene: TRBV3-1
j_gene: TRBJ2-5
len: 13
CDR3aa: CASSQRGSETQYF

abundance: -
v_gene: TRBV25-1
j_gene: TRBJ2-3
len: 15
CDR3aa: CASSELGRATDTQYF

abundance: few
v_gene: TRBV4-1
j_gene: TRBJ2-3
len: 15
CDR3aa: CASSRQTSSADTQYF

abundance: -
v_gene: TRBV9
j_gene: TRBJ2-2
len: 16
CDR3aa: CTSKKTSGTNTGELFF

abundance: -
v_gene: TRBV27
j_gene: TRBJ2-1
len: 15
CDR3aa: CASRLLAGGLYEQFF

abundance: -
v_gene: TRBV15
j_gene: TRBJ2-7
len: 15
CDR3aa: CATSRDRKYSYEQYF

abundance: -
v_gene: TRBV20-1
j_gene: TRBJ2-5
len: 15
CDR3aa: CSAFGLAGGGETQYF

abundance: -
v_gene: TRBV7-8
j_gene: TRBJ2-4
len: 16
CDR3aa: CASSLGHHGAKNIQYF

abundance: few
v_gene: TRBV6-5
j_gene: TRBJ2-7
len: 11
CDR3aa: CASTQGPEQYF

abundance: few
v_gene: TRBV19
j_gene: TRBJ1-2
len: 12
CDR3aa: CASSAQGYGYTF

abundance: few
v_gene: TRBV20-1
j_gene: TRBJ2-5
len: 16
CDR3aa: CSARDRASGDQETQYF